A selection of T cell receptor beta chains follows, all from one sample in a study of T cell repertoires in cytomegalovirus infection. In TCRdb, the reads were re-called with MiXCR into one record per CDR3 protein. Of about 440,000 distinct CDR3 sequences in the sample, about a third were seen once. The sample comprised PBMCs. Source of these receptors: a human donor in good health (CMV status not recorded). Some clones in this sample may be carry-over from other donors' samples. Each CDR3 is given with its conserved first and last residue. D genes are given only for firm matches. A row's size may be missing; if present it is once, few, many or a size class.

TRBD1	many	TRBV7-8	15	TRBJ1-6	TGTGCCAGCAGCGCCCGGACAGGGGGTAATTCACCCCTCCACTTT	CASSARTGGNSPLHF
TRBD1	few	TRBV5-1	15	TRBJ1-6	TGCGCCAGCAGCTTGCTGGGACAGGGAAGCTCACCCCTCCACTTT	CASSLLGQGSSPLHF
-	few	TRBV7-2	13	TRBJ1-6	TGTGCCAGCAGCTTTAGGGACTTTTCACCCCTCCACTTT	CASSFRDFSPLHF
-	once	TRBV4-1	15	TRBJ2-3	TGCGCCAGCAGCAACGTTGAGGTTAGCACATATACGCAGTATTTT	CASSNVEVSTYTQYF
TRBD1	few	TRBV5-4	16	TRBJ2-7	TGTGCCAGCAGCTCCGGGACAGGCGGATTCCCCTACGAGCAGTACTTC	CASSSGTGGFPYEQYF
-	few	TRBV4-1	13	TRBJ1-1	TGCGCCAGCAGCCAAGGCGCACTGTCGGGAGCTTTCTTT	CASSQGALSGAFF
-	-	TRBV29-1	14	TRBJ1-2	TGCAGCGTTGAAGAGCGGACAGTGAACTATGGCTACACCTTC	CSVEERTVNYGYTF
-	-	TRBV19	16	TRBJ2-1	TGTGCCAGTAGTACAACGGGTAATAGAAACGGCAATGAGCAGTTCTTC	CASSTTGNRNGNEQFF
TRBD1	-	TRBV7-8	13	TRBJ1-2	TGTGCCAGCAGCCAGGACAGGCGTTATGGCTACACCTTC	CASSQDRRYGYTF
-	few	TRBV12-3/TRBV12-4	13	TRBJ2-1	TGTGCCAGCAGACTCGGCCCGGTCAATGAGCAGTTCTTC	CASRLGPVNEQFF
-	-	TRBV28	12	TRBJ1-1	TGTGCCAGTAGGTTATATAACACTGAAGCTTTCTTT	CASRLYNTEAFF
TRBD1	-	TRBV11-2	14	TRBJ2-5	TGTGCCAGCAGCTTCCACAGGGGCCAAGAGACCCAGTACTTC	CASSFHRGQETQYF
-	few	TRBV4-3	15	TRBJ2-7	TGCGCCAGCAGCCAAGATCATCCAGGAACCTACGAGCAGTACTTC	CASSQDHPGTYEQYF
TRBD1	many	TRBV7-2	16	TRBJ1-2	TGTGCCAGCAGCTTACTCACAGGGGTAGGCGGCTATGGCTACACCTTC	CASSLLTGVGGYGYTF
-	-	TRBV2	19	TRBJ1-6	TGTGCCAGCAGTGAGTGGCCACCACAAGACACCTCCTATAATTCACCCCTCCACTTT	CASSEWPPQDTSYNSPLHF
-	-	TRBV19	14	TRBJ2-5	TGTGCCAGTAGTAGGACAGCTTACCAAGAGACCCAGTACTTC	CASSRTAYQETQYF
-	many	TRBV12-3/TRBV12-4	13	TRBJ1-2	TGTGCCACCTACTTCGGGGTTGGCTATGGCTACACCTTC	CATYFGVGYGYTF
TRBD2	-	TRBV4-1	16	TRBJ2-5	TGCGCCAGCAGGCAGATTCCCCGCGGGGGGTTAGAGACCCAGTACTTC	CASRQIPRGGLETQYF
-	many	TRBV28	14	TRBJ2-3	TGTGCCAGCAGTTTATCAAAGGGCACAGATACGCAGTATTTT	CASSLSKGTDTQYF
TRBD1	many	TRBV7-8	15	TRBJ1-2	TGTGCCAGCAGCGAAGGGGGCGCTTACTCCTATGGCTACACCTTC	CASSEGGAYSYGYTF
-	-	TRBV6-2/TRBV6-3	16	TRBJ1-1	TGTGCCAGCAGTTTACCTGGACAGACACTAACCGCTGAAGCTTTCTTT	CASSLPGQTLTAEAFF
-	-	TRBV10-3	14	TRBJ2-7	TGTGCCATCAGTACGTTCAGGACCTCCTACGAGCAGTACTTC	CAISTFRTSYEQYF
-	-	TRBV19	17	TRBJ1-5	TGTGCCAGTAGGGGGGCCTACCGAACTAATAGCAATCAGCCCCAGCATTTT	CASRGAYRTNSNQPQHF
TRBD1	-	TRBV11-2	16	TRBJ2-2	TGTGCCAGCAGCTCAGAACAGGGGGCAAGCACCGGGGAGCTGTTTTTT	CASSSEQGASTGELFF
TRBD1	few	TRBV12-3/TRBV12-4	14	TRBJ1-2	TGTGCCAGCATCGCGCCCGGGACAGGTTATGGCTACACCTTC	CASIAPGTGYGYTF
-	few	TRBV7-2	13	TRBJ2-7	TGTGCCAGCAGCTTAATTGGAGGGAACGAGCAGTACTTC	CASSLIGGNEQYF
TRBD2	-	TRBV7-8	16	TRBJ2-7	TGTGCCAGCAGCACCCGGTGGGCGGGGGGCCTCTACGAGCAGTACTTC	CASSTRWAGGLYEQYF